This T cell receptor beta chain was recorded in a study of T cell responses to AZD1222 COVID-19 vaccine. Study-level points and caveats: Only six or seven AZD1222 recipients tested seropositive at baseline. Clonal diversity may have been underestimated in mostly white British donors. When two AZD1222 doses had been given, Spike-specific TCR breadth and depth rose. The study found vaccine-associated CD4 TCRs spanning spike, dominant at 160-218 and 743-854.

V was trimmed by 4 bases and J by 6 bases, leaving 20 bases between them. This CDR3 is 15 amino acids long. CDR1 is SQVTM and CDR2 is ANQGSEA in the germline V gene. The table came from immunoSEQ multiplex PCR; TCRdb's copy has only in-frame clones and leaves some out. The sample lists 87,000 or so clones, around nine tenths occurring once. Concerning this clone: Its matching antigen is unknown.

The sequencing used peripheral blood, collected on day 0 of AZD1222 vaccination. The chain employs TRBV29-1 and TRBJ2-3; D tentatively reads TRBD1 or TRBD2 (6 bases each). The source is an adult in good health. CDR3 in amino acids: CSVGGGRGLTDTQYF. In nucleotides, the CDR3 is TGCAGCGTTGGTGGGGGACGGGGGCTAACGGATACGCAGTATTTT.